The clone carrying this T cell receptor (beta chain) was seen just once. These data come from a study of blood T cell repertoires in COVID-19. The V end lost 4 bases, the J end lost 4 bases, and 14 bases lay between the germline ends. The CDR3 covers 14 residues. The germline V gene has CDR1 SGHVS and CDR2 FQNEAQ. This table comes from immunoSEQ multiplex PCR, and its TCRdb copy is limited to in-frame clones, with some not included. The data show more than 150,000 clones, with over 80% seen just once and about an eighth held by the top ten. The chain joins TRBV7-8 to TRBJ2-7, with D perhaps matching TRBD1 (6 bases). The receptor comes from a man in his 70s who had recovered from COVID-19. The sample comprised peripheral blood. CDR3 in amino acids: CASSYTGKRYEQYF. The DNA of the CDR3 is TGTGCCAGCAGCTATACAGGGAAGCGGTACGAGCAGTACTTC. The whole variable domain, filled in from reference TRBV7-8 and TRBJ2-7, reads GAGVSQSPRYKVAKRGQDVALRCDPISGHVSLFWYQQALGQGPEFLTYFQNEAQLDKSGLPSDRFFAERPEGSVSTLKIQRTQQEDSAVYLCASSYTGKRYEQYFGPGTRLTVT.